Each of the 28 T cell receptor beta chains below was sequenced from the same sample in a study of cytomegalovirus exposure and HLA in healthy donors. Assay used: immunoSEQ multiplex PCR; TCRdb lists only in-frame clones, some missing. The data hold 100,000 to 150,000 clones, with 89% observed a single time. Input material: PBMCs. The receptors derive from a woman between 18 and 29 years old in good health and CMV-seronegative.

The chain uses TRBV28 and TRBJ2-3; TRBD2 matches at 7 bases. The germline V gene has CDR1 MDHEN and CDR2 SYDVKM. The CDR3 is made up of 14 amino acids. The V gene end was trimmed by 3 bases and the J gene end by 3 bases; junction bases not matched to a gene: 3. The CDR3 sequence is CASSFLLATDTQYF. CDR3 bases: TGTGCCAGCAGTTTCCTACTAGCGACAGATACGCAGTATTTT.

CDR3: CASSRAGPPYNEQFF. For the CDR3, the DNA is TGTGCCAGCAGCCGAGCGGGGCCCCCCTACAATGAGCAGTTCTTC. The genes are TRBV2 and TRBJ2-1, with 7 bases identical to TRBD2. Germline values: CDR1 SNHLY, CDR2 FYNNEI. There are 15 residues in the CDR3. J gave up 2 bases and V 6 bases, and 7 bases lay outside the gene matches.

The chain carries TRBV10-2 and TRBJ2-3; 7 bases are shared with TRBD1. Looked up from germline, CDR1 is WSHSY and CDR2 is SAAADI. The junction had 11 bases not matched to a gene; V was cut back by 6 bases and J by 2 bases. This CDR3 has 16 residues. The CDR3: CASSDLDRTDTDTQYF. CDR3 bases: TGCGCCAGCAGCGATCTGGACAGGACCGACACAGATACGCAGTATTTT.

The CDR3 DNA sequence: TGTGCCAGCAGCTTACGGGGAAGGTTGGGAGAGACCCAGTACTTC. Translating gives CASSLRGRLGETQYF. The V and J genes are TRBV11-2 and TRBJ2-5; D possibly corresponds to TRBD2 (5 bases). The CDR3 covers 15 residues. Germline V gene lookup returns CDR1 SGHAT and CDR2 FQNNGV. V lost 2 bases to trimming and J lost 4 bases, with 14 bases between them.

This clone came up once. The chain recombines TRBV5-4 with TRBJ1-1; 9 bases map to TRBD1. Trimming removed 5 bases from V and 1 base from J; junction bases left unmatched: 3. The CDR3 totals 14 residues. Germline V gene sequence: CDR1 SGHNT, CDR2 YYREEE (reference sequence). This CDR3 reads CASRSTGGNTEAFF. CDR3 nucleotide sequence: TGTGCCAGCAGATCGACAGGGGGGAACACTGAAGCTTTCTTT.

This clone was counted a single time. V is TRBV10-3 and J is TRBJ2-5, with D possibly TRBD2 on 6 matching bases. The V gene's germline CDR1 is ENHRY and CDR2 SYGVKD. Trimming stripped 6 bases from V and 1 base from J, with 9 bases between. CDR3 length: 13 amino acids. CDR3 coding DNA: TGTGCCATCAGACGGGACTTCCAAGAGACCCAGTACTTC. Translation: CAIRRDFQETQYF.

The gene calls are TRBV5-1 and TRBJ1-1, with D possibly matching TRBD1 (6 bases). Germline CDR1 reads SGHRS; CDR2 reads YFSETQ. V was shortened by 5 bases and J by 4 bases, with 18 bases between the two germline ends. The CDR3 length is 15 residues. The CDR3 reads CASRWNQGGGTEAFF. As DNA, the CDR3 is TGCGCCAGCAGATGGAACCAGGGAGGGGGCACTGAAGCTTTCTTT.

This clone occurred many times. This chain connects TRBV10-3 to TRBJ2-7, with 11 positions matching TRBD2. The CDR3 covers 14 residues. Germline CDR1 ENHRY, CDR2 SYGVKD. V lost 4 bases and J lost 6; bases outside the gene matches: 5. The CDR3 here is CAISGGTSGPEQYF. The CDR3 DNA reads as TGTGCCATCAGTGGGGGGACTAGCGGTCCCGAGCAGTACTTC.

The genes are TRBV5-1 and TRBJ1-2; 7 bases line up with TRBD1. Trimming cost V 4 bases and J 5 bases; bases outside gene matches: 8. Germline lookup yields CDR1 SGHRS and CDR2 YFSETQ. The CDR3 has 14 amino acids. The CDR3 spells CASSQSQGDYGYTF. DNA of the CDR3: TGCGCCAGCAGCCAGTCCCAGGGGGATTATGGCTACACCTTC. Full variable domain (outside the CDR3, taken from reference TRBV5-1 and TRBJ1-2): KAGVTQTPRYLIKTRGQQVTLSCSPISGHRSVSWYQQTPGQGLQFLFEYFSETQRNKGNFPGRFSGRQFSNSRSEMNVSTLELGDSALYLCASSQSQGDYGYTFGSGTRLTVV.

Only a few counts were recorded for this clone. The chain joins TRBV6-6 to TRBJ2-1; D is ambiguous. The CDR3 runs to 14 residues. Germline lookup yields CDR1 MNHNY and CDR2 SVGAGI (reference sequence). V was shortened by 6 bases and J by 0 bases, with 9 bases between the two germline ends. The CDR3 region has the DNA TGTGCCAGCAGCCCGCTCGGCTCCTACAATGAGCAGTTCTTC. Translation: CASSPLGSYNEQFF.

This clone was seen only a few times. The chain recombines TRBV19 with TRBJ2-7, with D perhaps matching TRBD1 (6 bases). This CDR3 is built from 13 residues. V was shortened by 3 bases and J by 4 bases, with 10 bases between the two germline ends. From germline, CDR1 is LNHDA and CDR2 SQIVND (reference sequence). CDR3 sequence (DNA): TGTGCCAGTAGTATGGGCAGGGGATACGAGCAGTACTTC. It encodes CASSMGRGYEQYF.

The chain combines TRBV2 with TRBJ1-5, with D uncertain. The V and J ends lost 6 bases and 5 bases respectively, with 14 bases between them. Germline V gene sequence: CDR1 SNHLY, CDR2 FYNNEI. CDR3 size: 14 residues. Here the CDR3 reads CASRRGAIDQPQHF. CDR3 nucleotide sequence: TGTGCCAGCAGGAGAGGTGCTATTGATCAGCCCCAGCATTTT. The full variable domain, completed using reference TRBV2 and TRBJ1-5, is EPEVTQTPSHQVTQMGQEVILRCVPISNHLYFYWYRQILGQKVEFLVSFYNNEISEKSEIFDDQFSVERPDGSNFTLKIRSTKLEDSAMYFCASRRGAIDQPQHFGDGTRLSIL.

The sample holds a few counts of this clone. The V call is TRBV2, the J call TRBJ1-2, with D possibly being TRBD1 (5 bases). The CDR3 extends over 13 amino acids. CDR1 and CDR2 from the germline V gene are SNHLY and FYNNEI. Trimming took off 2 bases at V and 7 bases at J, with 11 bases between the two ends. The CDR3 DNA follows: TGTGCCAGCAGTGAACTAGGGAGGGGTGGCTACACCTTC. Protein: CASSELGRGGYTF.

V usage is TRBV25-1 and J usage is TRBJ2-7, with TRBD2 identical over 12 bases. The germline V gene has CDR1 MGHDK and CDR2 SYGVNS. The V segment lost 10 bases and the J segment 5 bases; nucleotides outside the gene matches: 6. This CDR3 contains 13 residues. The CDR3 DNA is TGTGCCACAGGGGCTAGCGGGGGGGACGAGCAGTACTTC. This translates into CATGASGGDEQYF.

The V call is TRBV6-6, the J call TRBJ2-7; D gene unclear. CDR3 length equals 15 residues. Germline V gives CDR1 MNHNY, CDR2 SVGAGI (reference sequence). Between the trimmed V and J ends, which lost 5 bases and 0 bases, there was a span of 14 bases. CDR3 residues: CASSPRVSSSYEQYF. The CDR3 DNA reads TGTGCCAGCAGTCCCCGAGTATCAAGCTCCTACGAGCAGTACTTC.

This clone has just a few counts. The rearrangement uses TRBV4-2 and TRBJ1-2; D is uncertain. V lost 2 bases to trimming and J lost 4 bases, with 11 bases between them. The CDR3 runs 14 residues. Germline CDR1 reads LGHNA; CDR2 reads YNFKEQ. The CDR3 region has the DNA TGTGCCAGCAGCCAAACACAGATTTCCTATGGCTACACCTTC. Its protein is CASSQTQISYGYTF.

J is TRBJ1-4 and V is TRBV28; D may be TRBD1 (5 bases). Trimming removed 5 bases from V and 8 bases from J, with 15 bases in between. This CDR3 spans 14 amino acids. CDR1 and CDR2 (germline): MDHEN, SYDVKM. CDR3 DNA: TGTGCCAGCAGTCCCCGGGGGATTGGGGAAAAACTGTTTTTT. Translation: CASSPRGIGEKLFF.

The chain employs TRBV7-3 and TRBJ2-7; TRBD2 agrees at 12 bases. CDR3 size: 15 residues. Germline V gives CDR1 SGHTA, CDR2 FQGTGA. Losses at the gene ends were 4 bases for V and 2 bases for J; bases not matched to a gene: 3. The CDR3 DNA sequence: TGTGCCAGCAGCTCCCGGACTAGCGGGGCCTACGAGCAGTACTTC. Encoded protein: CASSSRTSGAYEQYF.

This chain uses TRBV28 with TRBJ1-6; D is uncertain. Germline V gene sequence: CDR1 MDHEN, CDR2 SYDVKM. V gave up 10 bases and J gave up 9 bases, with 19 bases separating them. This CDR3 is built from 14 residues. The CDR3, as DNA: TGTGCCACCCTACCTGGGTCCATAGCTTCACCCCTCCACTTT. As protein: CATLPGSIASPLHF.

The CDR3 nucleotides read TGTGCCAGCAGCTCAAATTACCGGGACAGGGAGATAGTAGGCTACACCTTC. This translates into CASSSNYRDREIVGYTF. V gene TRBV7-8 combines with J gene TRBJ1-2; TRBD1 matches 9 bases. The CDR3 contains 17 residues. J gave up 8 bases and V 4 bases, and 17 bases lay outside the gene matches. Germline V gene lookup returns CDR1 SGHVS and CDR2 FQNEAQ.

The chain uses TRBV9 and TRBJ1-2; D unresolved. Germline V gene data show CDR1 as SGDLS and CDR2 as YYNGEE. V lost 6 bases, J lost 0 bases, and 15 bases lay in between. The CDR3 sequence is 15 residues long. CDR3: CASNYDGAPNYGYTF. In nucleotides, the CDR3 is TGTGCCAGCAACTACGACGGAGCTCCTAACTATGGCTACACCTTC.

CDR3 DNA: TGTGCTCTAAAACGGGACAGGTACACTGAAGCTTTCTTT. Its protein product is CALKRDRYTEAFF. The V gene is TRBV2, the J gene TRBJ1-1; 8 bases are shared with TRBD1. The CDR3 consists of 13 residues. Germline CDR1 and CDR2: SNHLY and FYNNEI. Based on the CDR3 plus reference TRBV2 and TRBJ1-1, the full variable domain is EPEVTQTPSHQVTQMGQEVILRCVPISNHLYFYWYRQILGQKVEFLVSFYNNEISEKSEIFDDQFSVERPDGSNFTLKIRSTKLEDSAMYFCALKRDRYTEAFFGQGTRLTVV.

The chain combines TRBV5-4 with TRBJ2-3; D remains ambiguous. Germline CDR1 is SGHNT and CDR2 is YYREEE (reference sequence). The CDR3 runs to 15 residues. With 0 bases removed from V and 2 bases from J, the gap between germline ends came to 10 bases. CDR3 amino acids: CASSLGQKVTDTQYF. The CDR3, as DNA: TGTGCCAGCAGCTTGGGGCAGAAAGTCACAGATACGCAGTATTTT.

This rearrangement joins TRBV10-2 to TRBJ1-4, with TRBD1 identical over 7 bases. Germline V gene data show CDR1 as WSHSY and CDR2 as SAAADI. The CDR3 has 18 residues. V lost 2 bases, J lost 8 bases, and 17 bases stayed unmatched. This chain's CDR3 is CASSEPDYRGDKDEKLFF. The CDR3 coding sequence is TGCGCCAGCAGTGAGCCCGACTACAGGGGAGACAAGGACGAAAAACTGTTTTTT.

DNA of the CDR3: TGTGCCAGCTCACCAGGGGAGAACACCATATATTTT. Its translation: CASSPGENTIYF. The gene calls are TRBV18 and TRBJ1-3; no firm D call. The CDR3 covers 12 residues. Germline loops: CDR1 KGHSH, CDR2 LQKENI. The V and J ends lost 2 bases and 7 bases respectively, with 6 bases between them.

The genes are TRBV6-4 and TRBJ1-1; D gene uncertain. Trimming stripped 1 base from V and 4 bases from J, with 7 bases between. Germline V gene data show CDR1 as MRHNA and CDR2 as SNTAGT. The CDR3 is 13 residues long. CDR3 sequence reads: CASSDWAGTEAFF. In nucleotides, the CDR3 is TGTGCCAGCAGTGACTGGGCTGGCACTGAAGCTTTCTTT.

The chain recombines TRBV4-2 with TRBJ1-6; 11 bases line up with TRBD1. The germline gives CDR1 LGHNA, CDR2 YNFKEQ. J lost 10 bases, V lost 0 bases, and 2 bases had no gene match. The CDR3 sequence is 15 residues long. The CDR3 DNA reads as TGTGCCAGCAGCCAAGATTGGACAGGGGGCTCACCCCTCCACTTT. Its translation: CASSQDWTGGSPLHF.

The V call is TRBV6-5, the J call TRBJ1-6; D perhaps matches TRBD1 (6 bases). In germline, CDR1 is MNHEY, CDR2 SVGAGI. The V end lost 6 bases, the J end lost 5 bases, and 11 bases lay between the germline ends. CDR3 length: 14 amino acids. The CDR3 reads CASRRQEDNSPLHF. CDR3 coding DNA: TGTGCCAGCAGGCGACAGGAGGATAATTCACCCCTCCACTTT.